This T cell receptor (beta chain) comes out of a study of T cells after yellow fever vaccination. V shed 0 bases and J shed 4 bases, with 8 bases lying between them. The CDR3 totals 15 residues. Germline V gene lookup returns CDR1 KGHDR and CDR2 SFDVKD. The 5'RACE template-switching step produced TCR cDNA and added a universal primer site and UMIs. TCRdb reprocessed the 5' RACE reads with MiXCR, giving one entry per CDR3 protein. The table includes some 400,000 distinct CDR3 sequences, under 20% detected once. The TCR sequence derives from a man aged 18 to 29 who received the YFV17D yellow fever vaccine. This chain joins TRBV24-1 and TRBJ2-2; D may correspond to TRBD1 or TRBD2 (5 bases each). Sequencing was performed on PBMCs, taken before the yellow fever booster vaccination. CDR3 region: CATSDLRGGTGELFF. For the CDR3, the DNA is TGTGCCACCAGTGATTTGCGTGGGGGCACCGGGGAGCTGTTTTTT.